A single sample gave rise to the 32 T cell receptor beta chains below, sequenced in a study of shared clonotypes between healthy human individuals. This table comes from immunoSEQ multiplex PCR, and its TCRdb copy is limited to in-frame clones, with some not included. Here the sample spans a few million clones, more than 80% being singletons. Specimen: naive CD4+ T cells from PBMCs. Subset reported: CD45RA+ positively selected. The receptor set was obtained from a man younger than 30 in good health. Some clones in this sample may be carry-over from other donors' samples.

V is TRBV4-2 and J is TRBJ2-3, with D maybe TRBD2 (6 bases). Trimming took 5 bases from V and 0 from J, leaving 15 bases between them. The CDR3 loop spans 16 amino acids. Germline V gene data show CDR1 as LGHNA and CDR2 as YNFKEQ. The CDR3 DNA is TGTGCCAGCAGCACTCAAGGGACTGCTAGCACAGATACGCAGTATTTT. It specifies CASSTQGTASTDTQYF.

V is TRBV6-1 and J is TRBJ1-2; D ambiguous. CDR3 size: 14 residues. V gave up 7 bases and J gave up 6 bases, with 18 bases separating them. Germline V gene data show CDR1 as MNHNS and CDR2 as SASEGT. The CDR3 nucleotides read TGTGCCAGCACCTTGGCAGCGCTCAAACATGGCTACACCTTC. As protein: CASTLAALKHGYTF.

The rearrangement joins TRBV29-1 to TRBJ2-1, with no clear D. CDR1 and CDR2 from the germline V gene are SQVTM and ANQGSEA. This CDR3 spans 12 amino acids. Trimming left V 6 bases short and J 6 bases short, with 12 bases between. CDR3: CSVHRTFNEQFF. DNA of the CDR3: TGCAGCGTACATCGGACGTTCAATGAGCAGTTCTTC.

Remarks on this clone: Other DNA variants within this sample encode the same CDR3. The chain has TRBV18 and TRBJ2-1, with TRBD2 as a possible D gene (5 bases). From germline, CDR1 is KGHSH and CDR2 LQKENI. The CDR3 is made up of 16 amino acids. V lost 3 bases, J lost 0 bases, and 12 bases lay in between. The CDR3 DNA reads TGTGCCAGCTCACCCCTGGACTCATACTCCTACAATGAGCAGTTCTTC. As protein: CASSPLDSYSYNEQFF.

This chain connects TRBV2 to TRBJ2-5; possibly TRBD1 for D (5 bases). Germline-derived CDR1 and CDR2 are SNHLY and FYNNEI. Trimming pared 2 bases from V and 4 bases from J, leaving 11 bases between. This CDR3 has 14 residues. The CDR3 DNA sequence: TGTGCCAGCAGTGAATTTCTGCAGGGAGAGACCCAGTACTTC. Protein: CASSEFLQGETQYF.

The chain combines TRBV7-2 with TRBJ1-1; D uncertain. Germline CDR1 is SGHTA and CDR2 is FQGNSA. This CDR3 region has 16 residues. The V end lost 0 bases, the J end lost 1 base, and 12 bases lay between the germline ends. CDR3 amino acids: CASSLAPGTANTEAFF. CDR3 coding DNA: TGTGCCAGCAGCTTAGCCCCGGGAACCGCGAACACTGAAGCTTTCTTT.

As DNA, the CDR3 is TGTGCCACTCGGGACAGGGCGGACTATGGCTACACCTTC. It yields the protein CATRDRADYGYTF. The chain recombines TRBV10-3 with TRBJ1-2; 9 bases are a match to TRBD1. Trimming at V came to 10 bases and at J to 3 bases, leaving 6 bases not matched to a gene. This CDR3 is built from 13 residues. Per the germline V gene, CDR1 is ENHRY and CDR2 is SYGVKD.

The rearrangement joins TRBV6-1 to TRBJ1-2; 8 bases line up with TRBD1. This CDR3 contains 13 residues. Losses at the gene ends were 7 bases for V and 2 bases for J; bases not matched to a gene: 3. Per the germline V gene, CDR1 is MNHNS and CDR2 is SASEGT. The CDR3 sequence is CASITGGNYGYTF. The CDR3 DNA reads as TGTGCCAGCATAACAGGGGGGAACTATGGCTACACCTTC.

The gene calls are TRBV5-5 and TRBJ1-3, with D uncertain. The V and J ends lost 0 bases and 0 bases respectively, with 13 bases between them. Looked up from germline, CDR1 is SGHKS and CDR2 is YYEKEE (reference sequence). The CDR3 spans 17 residues. CDR3 sequence reads: CASSLAGQDRSGNTIYF. DNA for the CDR3: TGTGCCAGCAGCTTGGCCGGGCAAGACCGCTCTGGAAACACCATATATTTT.

This clone occurred once. V and J are TRBV7-3 and TRBJ2-2, with 9 bases lining up with TRBD2. The CDR3 sequence is 15 residues long. CDR1 is SGHTA, CDR2 FQGTGA, per germline. V lost 3 bases to trimming and J lost 4 bases; unmatched junction nucleotides: 3. The CDR3 DNA reads as TGTGCCAGCAGCTTGGCGGGAGGGCCCACCGGGGAGCTGTTTTTT. Its protein is CASSLAGGPTGELFF. The variable domain in full, completed from reference TRBV7-3 and TRBJ2-2, reads GAGVSQTPSNKVTEKGKYVELRCDPISGHTALYWYRQSLGQGPEFLIYFQGTGAADDSGLPNDRFFAVRPEGSVSTLKIQRTERGDSAVYLCASSLAGGPTGELFFGEGSRLTVL.

This chain joins TRBV11-1 and TRBJ2-7; D ambiguous. V was pared by 6 bases and J by 4 bases, with 10 bases between. Germline CDR1 and CDR2: SGHAT and FQDESV (reference sequence). The CDR3 length is 12 residues. This chain's CDR3 is CASRHDNYEQYF. The CDR3 region has the DNA TGTGCCAGCAGGCACGACAATTACGAGCAGTACTTC.

The chain is built from TRBV4-1 and TRBJ2-1, with TRBD2 identical over 10 bases. The CDR3 is 18 residues long. J lost 0 bases, V lost 6 bases, and 11 bases had no gene match. Looked up from germline, CDR1 is MGHRA and CDR2 is YSYEKL. For the CDR3, the DNA is TGCGCCAGCAGATGGAAGATAGCGGGAGGCAGCTCCTACAATGAGCAGTTCTTC. Translating it yields CASRWKIAGGSSYNEQFF.

The chain carries TRBV27 and TRBJ2-5; 7 nucleotides align to TRBD2. The CDR3 length is 14 residues. Germline V gene lookup returns CDR1 MNHEY and CDR2 SMNVEV (reference sequence). V was pared by 8 bases and J by 6 bases, with 12 bases of the junction left unmatched. The CDR3 DNA reads TGTGCCAGCCGCGAGGCGGGAGCCGGGAAGACCCAGTACTTC. It yields the protein CASREAGAGKTQYF.

This clone was recorded only once. The chain has TRBV19 and TRBJ2-5; the D gene is possibly TRBD1 (6 bases). Per the germline V gene, CDR1 is LNHDA and CDR2 is SQIVND (reference sequence). The CDR3 is 16 amino acids. Trimming took off 3 bases at V and 0 bases at J, with 14 bases between the two ends. In nucleotides, the CDR3 is TGTGCCAGTAGTATCAGGGGCCGCCCGTACCAAGAGACCCAGTACTTC. This codes for CASSIRGRPYQETQYF.

The chain combines TRBV7-9 with TRBJ2-1; D is perhaps TRBD1 (6 bases). This CDR3 has 17 residues. V was cut by 4 bases and J by 8 bases, with 24 bases left in between. The germline V gene has CDR1 SEHNR and CDR2 FQNEAQ (reference sequence). CDR3 nucleotides: TGTGCCAGCAGCTCACCCCGACTATACAGGGATGCCCATGAGCAGTTCTTC. Protein: CASSSPRLYRDAHEQFF.

V is TRBV6-5 and J is TRBJ2-7; the D gene is possibly TRBD1 (6 bases). This CDR3 has 13 residues. Trimming took off 8 bases at V and 3 bases at J, with 14 bases between the two ends. Germline V gene data show CDR1 as MNHEY and CDR2 as SVGAGI. CDR3 region: CASRAQGLYEQYF. CDR3 sequence (DNA): TGTGCCAGCCGGGCACAGGGCCTCTACGAGCAGTACTTC.

CDR3 coding DNA: TGTGCCAGCAGCCAACCTTGGCGGGAGGGCCAAAACACCGGGGAGCTGTTTTTT. This translates into CASSQPWREGQNTGELFF. The J gene is TRBJ2-2, the V gene TRBV7-9, with 9 bases lining up with TRBD2. This CDR3 contains 18 residues. The V gene's germline CDR1 is SEHNR and CDR2 FQNEAQ (reference sequence). V lost 5 bases, J lost 2 bases, and 12 bases stayed unmatched.

This chain uses TRBV7-2 with TRBJ1-3; unclear D gene. CDR3 length equals 16 residues. Trimming took 5 bases from V and 0 from J, leaving 14 bases between them. The V gene's germline CDR1 is SGHTA and CDR2 FQGNSA. Written as DNA, the CDR3 is TGTGCCAGCAGCCCCCGGGTGGCGGGCTCTGGAAACACCATATATTTT. The encoded protein is CASSPRVAGSGNTIYF.

The rearrangement joins TRBV27 to TRBJ2-2; no firm D call. In germline, CDR1 is MNHEY, CDR2 SMNVEV (reference sequence). The V end was cut by 2 bases, the J end by 6 bases, with 10 bases between. The CDR3 length is 14 residues. The CDR3 sequence is CASSLRVGSGELFF. DNA for the CDR3: TGTGCCAGCAGTTTAAGAGTAGGCTCCGGGGAGCTGTTTTTT.

This sequence joins TRBV9 and TRBJ2-3; no firm D call. The ends were cut back, 1 base at V and 4 bases at J, with 4 bases in the middle. Germline V CDR1 and CDR2: SGDLS, YYNGEE. The CDR3 consists of 12 residues. The CDR3 reads CASSVQSDTQYF. As DNA, the CDR3 is TGTGCCAGCAGCGTACAGTCAGATACGCAGTATTTT.

The chain is built from TRBV5-1 and TRBJ1-1; D not resolved. Germline V gives CDR1 SGHRS, CDR2 YFSETQ. The V end lost 0 bases, the J end lost 4 bases, and 16 bases lay between the germline ends. The CDR3 length is 16 residues. The CDR3 protein is CASSLGSGLRSTEAFF. In DNA, the CDR3 is TGCGCCAGCAGCTTGGGATCCGGACTGAGGAGCACTGAAGCTTTCTTT.

The chain's CDR3 is CASSLGTGIYGYTF. The CDR3 nucleotides read TGCGCCAGCAGCTTGGGAACAGGGATCTATGGCTACACCTTC. The genes are TRBV5-1 and TRBJ1-2, with a possible D match to TRBD1 (6 bases). Germline CDR1 and CDR2: SGHRS and YFSETQ. The CDR3 is made up of 14 amino acids. Trimming took 0 bases from V and 4 from J, leaving 10 bases between them. Drawing the rest from reference TRBV5-1 and TRBJ1-2, the complete variable domain is KAGVTQTPRYLIKTRGQQVTLSCSPISGHRSVSWYQQTPGQGLQFLFEYFSETQRNKGNFPGRFSGRQFSNSRSEMNVSTLELGDSALYLCASSLGTGIYGYTFGSGTRLTVV.

This clone was observed once. This chain uses TRBV28 with TRBJ2-1, with 13 bases aligning to TRBD2. Germline V CDR1 and CDR2: MDHEN, SYDVKM. There are 16 residues in the CDR3. Germline trimming cut 1 base from V and 7 bases from J; bases unmatched to any gene: 4. Here the CDR3 reads CASSLSPGLAGNEQFF. The CDR3 nucleotides read TGTGCCAGCAGTTTATCCCCGGGACTAGCGGGGAATGAGCAGTTCTTC.

This clone came up once. The chain carries TRBV4-3 and TRBJ2-3; no clear D gene. V was cut by 1 base and J by 8 bases, with 7 bases left in between. Germline V gene sequence: CDR1 LGHNA, CDR2 YSLEER. The CDR3 is 12 residues long. CDR3: CASSQVASTQYF. CDR3 in DNA: TGCGCCAGCAGCCAAGTGGCGTCTACGCAGTATTTT.

The chain has TRBV6-5 and TRBJ2-1; no clear D gene. The CDR3 is 14 residues long. Deletions cut 5 bases from V and 2 bases from J, with 10 bases between. The germline V gene encodes CDR1 MNHEY and CDR2 SVGAGI. Here the CDR3 reads CASSRLDPYNEQFF. The CDR3 DNA follows: TGTGCCAGCAGTCGACTGGACCCCTACAATGAGCAGTTCTTC.

V gene TRBV18 combines with J gene TRBJ2-7; D not resolved. V lost 2 bases to trimming and J lost 1 base, with 9 bases between them. CDR1 KGHSH and CDR2 LQKENI come from the germline V gene. This CDR3 spans 14 amino acids. CDR3 nucleotide sequence: TGTGCCAGCTCACCAGCGTCCCTTTCCTACGAGCAGTACTTC. Its protein is CASSPASLSYEQYF.

This chain's CDR3 is CASSFRALYGYTF. The CDR3 nucleotides are TGTGCCAGCAGCTTCCGGGCCCTCTATGGCTACACCTTC. The chain is built from TRBV11-2 and TRBJ1-2; D remains unclear. V was pared by 3 bases and J by 4 bases, with 9 bases between. In germline, CDR1 is SGHAT, CDR2 FQNNGV. This CDR3 has 13 amino acids. Supplemented by reference TRBV11-2 and TRBJ1-2, the full variable domain reads EAGVAQSPRYKIIEKRQSVAFWCNPISGHATLYWYQQILGQGPKLLIQFQNNGVVDDSQLPKDRFSAERLKGVDSTLKIQPAKLEDSAVYLCASSFRALYGYTFGSGTRLTVV.

The chain uses TRBV7-3 and TRBJ2-2; 7 positions match TRBD1. This CDR3 has 16 residues. CDR1 SGHTA and CDR2 FQGTGA come from the germline V gene. The V and J ends lost 1 base and 4 bases, in that order; junction bases with no gene match: 6. CDR3 coding DNA: TGTGCCAGCAGCTTAAGAGGGACAGAGCTCACCGGGGAGCTGTTTTTT. The encoded protein is CASSLRGTELTGELFF.

This clone was seen only once. V is TRBV30 and J is TRBJ2-7; 9 bases match TRBD1. The CDR3 runs to 14 residues. CDR1 is GTSNPN and CDR2 is SVGIG in the germline V gene (reference sequence). The V segment lost 3 bases and the J segment 4 bases; nucleotides outside the gene matches: 7. The CDR3 DNA is TGTGCCTGGAGCACGGGACAGGGATCGTACGAGCAGTACTTC. Translation gives CAWSTGQGSYEQYF.

The gene calls are TRBV7-2 and TRBJ2-1; TRBD2 matches at 7 bases. V trimming: 1 base; J trimming: 1 base; junction bases outside the gene matches: 7. This CDR3 comprises 17 residues. Germline assignment: CDR1 SGHTA and CDR2 FQGNSA. The CDR3 sequence: CASSLGVAGLSYNEQFF. CDR3 nucleotides: TGTGCCAGCAGCTTAGGGGTGGCGGGACTATCCTACAATGAGCAGTTCTTC.

This chain joins TRBV19 and TRBJ1-1, with a tentative D call TRBD1 (5 bases). Germline lookup yields CDR1 LNHDA and CDR2 SQIVND (reference sequence). This CDR3 is 17 amino acids long. V lost 1 base, J lost 5 bases, and 20 bases lay in between. The CDR3: CASSIVYVVSGRTEAFF. The CDR3 nucleotides are TGTGCCAGTAGTATAGTCTACGTGGTGTCAGGGAGGACTGAAGCTTTCTTT.

The rearrangement uses TRBV2 and TRBJ2-2, with a weak D call TRBD2 (6 bases). The V gene lost 6 bases and the J gene lost 3 bases, with 11 bases spanning the gap. CDR1 and CDR2 (germline): SNHLY, FYNNEI. This CDR3 has 14 amino acids. CDR3 sequence reads: CASRDGGDTGELFF. CDR3 coding DNA: TGTGCCAGCAGGGACGGAGGGGACACCGGGGAGCTGTTTTTT. Complete variable domain (other parts from reference TRBV2 and TRBJ2-2): EPEVTQTPSHQVTQMGQEVILRCVPISNHLYFYWYRQILGQKVEFLVSFYNNEISEKSEIFDDQFSVERPDGSNFTLKIRSTKLEDSAMYFCASRDGGDTGELFFGEGSRLTVL.